The sequence of this T cell receptor (beta chain) was determined in a study of T cells in Graves' hyperthyroidism and ophthalmopathy. Study-level background: Any treatment followed the collection of peripheral blood at initial diagnosis.

V lost 6 bases to trimming and J lost 5 bases, with 26 bases between them. This CDR3 spans 17 amino acids. Amplification of TCR beta CDR3 regions used RNA as the template. In the first-round RT-PCR of the TCR CDR3, the HTBI primer set was used. MiXCR, applied by TCRdb to the multiplex PCR reads, yields one record per CDR3 protein. The sample has about 640,000 distinct CDR3 sequences; 20% are singletons. This TCR derives from a man younger than 45 with Graves' ophthalmopathy. The sequenced material came from blood. The chain employs TRBV12-3 or TRBV12-4 and TRBJ2-7; possible D gene TRBD1, 5 bases. CDR3 in DNA: TGTGCCAGCAGCGACAAGGGGCTGGCCCTGGGTAACAACGAGCAGTACTTC. This encodes CASSDKGLALGNNEQYF.